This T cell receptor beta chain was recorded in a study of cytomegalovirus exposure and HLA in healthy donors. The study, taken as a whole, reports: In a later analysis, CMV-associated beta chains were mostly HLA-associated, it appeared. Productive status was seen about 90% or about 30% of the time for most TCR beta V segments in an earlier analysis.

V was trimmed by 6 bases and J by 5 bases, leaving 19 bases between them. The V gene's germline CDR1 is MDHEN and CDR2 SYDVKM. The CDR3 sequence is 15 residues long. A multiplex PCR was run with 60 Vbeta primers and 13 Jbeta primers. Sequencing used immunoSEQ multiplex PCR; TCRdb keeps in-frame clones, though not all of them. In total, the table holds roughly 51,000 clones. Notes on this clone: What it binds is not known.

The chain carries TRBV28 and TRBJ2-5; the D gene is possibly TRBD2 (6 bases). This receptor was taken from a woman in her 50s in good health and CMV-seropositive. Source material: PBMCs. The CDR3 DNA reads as TGTGCCAGCAGGCTACCCCCTCCGAGCGGGGAGACCCAGTACTTC. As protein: CASRLPPPSGETQYF.